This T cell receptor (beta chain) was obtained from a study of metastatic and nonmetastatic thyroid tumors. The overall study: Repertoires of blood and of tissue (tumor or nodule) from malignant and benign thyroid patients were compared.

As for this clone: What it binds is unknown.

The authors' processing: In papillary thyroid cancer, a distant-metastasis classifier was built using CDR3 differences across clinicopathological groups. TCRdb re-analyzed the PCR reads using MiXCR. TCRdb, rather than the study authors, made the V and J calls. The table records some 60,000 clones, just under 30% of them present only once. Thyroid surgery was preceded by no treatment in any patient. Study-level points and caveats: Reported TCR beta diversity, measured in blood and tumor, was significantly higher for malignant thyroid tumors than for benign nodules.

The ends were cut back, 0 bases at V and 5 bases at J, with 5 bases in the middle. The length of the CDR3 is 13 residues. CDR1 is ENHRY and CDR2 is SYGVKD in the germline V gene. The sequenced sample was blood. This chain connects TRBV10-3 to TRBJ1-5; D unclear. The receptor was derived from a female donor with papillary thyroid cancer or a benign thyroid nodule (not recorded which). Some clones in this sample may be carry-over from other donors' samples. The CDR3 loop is CAISESGYQPQHF. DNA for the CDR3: TGTGCCATCAGTGAGTCAGGGTATCAGCCCCAGCATTTT.